The 6 T cell receptor beta chains reported below all come from one sample, sequenced in a study of blood T cell repertoires in COVID-19 (dated by TCRdb to 2020 to 2021). The library relied on the immunoSEQ multiplex PCR assay. TCRdb provides this immuneACCESS table in a form limited to in-frame rearrangements. Some clones are lacking; in checked studies, under half of them reflect an unresolved V gene, and why the rest are absent is not known. The sample table shows around 57,000 clones, and approximately 90% are seen once. The ten largest clonotypes hold 22% of the sample. Sequenced: peripheral blood. These receptors were collected from an elderly woman with COVID-19, enrolled during active disease.

On this clone itself: This same CDR3 is encoded by further DNA sequences in the sample. The DNA for the CDR3 is TGCGCCAGCAGCTTGGGCGGACAGGGTAACTACGAGCAGTACTTC. Its translation: CASSLGGQGNYEQYF. J is TRBJ2-7 and V is TRBV5-1, with 8 bases lining up with TRBD1. V lost 0 bases to trimming and J lost 3 bases; unmatched junction nucleotides: 5. Germline assignment: CDR1 SGHRS and CDR2 YFSETQ. This CDR3 is built from 15 residues.

A single count supports this clone. The J gene is TRBJ2-5, the V gene TRBV5-4; D may be TRBD2 (7 bases). Trimming stripped 4 bases from V and 1 base from J, with 11 bases between. Germline loops: CDR1 SGHNT, CDR2 YYREEE (reference sequence). CDR3 length: 14 amino acids. CDR3 bases: TGTGCCAGCAGCCTCCGGGGGGCCCAAGAGACCCAGTACTTC. Residues: CASSLRGAQETQYF.

The chain recombines TRBV12-5 with TRBJ2-5, with 12 nucleotides matching TRBD2. Germline CDR1 reads LGHNT; CDR2 reads FRNRAP. V trimming: 6 bases; J trimming: 5 bases; junction bases outside the gene matches: 13. CDR3 length: 17 amino acids. The CDR3 loop reads CASGSGTSGSSGETQYF. The CDR3, as DNA: TGTGCTAGTGGCTCCGGGACTAGCGGGTCCTCCGGGGAGACCCAGTACTTC.

The CDR3 is CASSKAGPIPATDTQYF. CDR3 in DNA: TGTGCCAGCAGCAAAGCGGGGCCTATCCCGGCCACAGATACGCAGTATTTT. This chain links TRBV21-1 with TRBJ2-3; TRBD1 reflects the table's D call only, with no check against the DNA. TRBV21-1 is described as a pseudogene. The CDR3 consists of 17 residues.

The chain joins TRBV7-3 to TRBJ2-5; 7 bases agree with TRBD1. Germline CDR1 and CDR2: SGHTA and FQGTGA. CDR3 length: 18 amino acids. CDR3 bases: TGTGTCCAGCAGCAAGCTTACGGGACAGCAGACTCCTTGGAGACCCAGTACTTC. The encoded protein is CVQQQAYGTADSLETQYF.

With respect to this clone: One end of the junction is discordant with germline, which a read error may explain. The sample contains more than one DNA sequence encoding this CDR3. This chain links TRBV5-1 with TRBJ2-7; 10 nucleotides line up with TRBD2. The germline CDR1 and CDR2 sequences are SGHRS and YFSETQ. This CDR3 region has 16 residues. The CDR3 DNA is TGCGCTAGCAGCCCGGGAACTAGCGGGGCCTCCTACGAGCAGTACTTC. It yields the protein CASSPGTSGASYEQYF.